The next 10 T cell receptor beta chains were all read from a single sample in a study of T-cell memory formation after mild COVID-19. Via MiXCR, TCRdb re-called the 5' RACE reads, giving one row per CDR3 protein. The sample comprises about 600,000 distinct CDR3 sequences, 20% to 25% of which are singletons, and around 8.4% rests with the top ten. The source material was PBMCs or a T cell subset sorted from them (not recorded which). The source of these receptors is an adult woman who had mild COVID-19 (a few samples of this study predate the infection). Cell type and time point are not known.

Here the CDR3 DNA reads TGTGCCACCAAGGATGCGGGTCCCACCCCGTACAATGAGCAGTTCTTC. Translated, it gives CATKDAGPTPYNEQFF. The V call is TRBV15, the J call TRBJ2-1; perhaps TRBD2 as D (5 bases). V shed 7 bases and J shed 4 bases, with 20 bases lying between them. The CDR3 sequence is 16 residues long. Germline V gene sequence: CDR1 LNHNV, CDR2 YYDKDF (reference sequence).

The chain employs TRBV27 and TRBJ2-7, with D uncertain. Germline assignment: CDR1 MNHEY and CDR2 SMNVEV (reference sequence). V was cut by 0 bases and J by 2 bases, with 5 bases left in between. The CDR3 consists of 13 residues. CDR3 coding DNA: TGTGCCAGCAGTTTATCCGCCCCCTACGAGCAGTACTTC. It encodes CASSLSAPYEQYF.

CDR3 sequence reads: CASSMREQINNEQFF. CDR3 DNA sequence: TGTGCCAGTAGTATGCGGGAACAGATCAACAATGAGCAGTTCTTC. The V and J genes are TRBV19 and TRBJ2-1, with D tentatively TRBD2 (6 bases). Germline CDR1 and CDR2: LNHDA and SQIVND (reference sequence). The CDR3 spans 15 residues. V lost 3 bases, J lost 5 bases, and 14 bases lay in between.

V gene TRBV20-1 combines with J gene TRBJ2-7, with D perhaps matching TRBD2 (5 bases). This CDR3 region has 13 residues. Germline V gives CDR1 DFQATT, CDR2 SNEGSKA (reference sequence). The ends were cut back, 7 bases at V and 0 bases at J, with 13 bases in the middle. CDR3 amino acids: CSVPGRDSYEQYF. The CDR3 bases are TGCAGTGTTCCCGGACGGGACTCCTACGAGCAGTACTTC.

Only a few counts were recorded for this clonotype. The rearrangement joins TRBV25-1 to TRBJ2-7, with TRBD2 as a possible D gene (6 bases). Between the trimmed V and J ends, which lost 5 bases and 5 bases, there was a span of 13 bases. The CDR3 is 13 amino acids. Germline V gene lookup returns CDR1 MGHDK and CDR2 SYGVNS. The CDR3 region is CASSNRESDEQYF. In DNA, the CDR3 is TGTGCCAGCAGTAACCGGGAGAGCGACGAGCAGTACTTC.

The V gene is TRBV29-1, the J gene TRBJ1-1; D gene ambiguous. The CDR3 is 16 residues long. Germline-derived CDR1 and CDR2 are SQVTM and ANQGSEA. The V end was cut by 0 bases, the J end by 5 bases, with 19 bases between. CDR3 DNA sequence: TGCAGCGTTGAAGATATAATGGGTCCGGCCGAAACTGAAGCTTTCTTT. The encoded protein is CSVEDIMGPAETEAFF.

This chain joins TRBV6-2 or TRBV6-3 and TRBJ2-2; 13 nucleotides match TRBD2. The V gene end was trimmed by 3 bases and the J gene end by 0 bases; junction bases not matched to a gene: 4. This CDR3 is built from 18 residues. The germline CDR1 and CDR2 sequences are MNHEY and SVGEGT. The CDR3 DNA reads as TGTGCCAGCAGTTATACTAGCGGGAGGGCCCCGAACACCGGGGAGCTGTTTTTT. It is translated as CASSYTSGRAPNTGELFF.

This clonotype was detected a few times. The chain is built from TRBV5-5 and TRBJ1-1; 7 nucleotides align to TRBD1. CDR1 and CDR2 (germline): SGHKS, YYEKEE (reference sequence). CDR3 length: 16 residues. V trimming: 4 bases; J trimming: 1 base; junction bases outside the gene matches: 10. Written as DNA, the CDR3 is TGTGCCAGCAGCACCATTACCGGGACAGCGAACACTGAAGCTTTCTTT. This codes for CASSTITGTANTEAFF.

V and J are TRBV13 and TRBJ2-1; unclear D gene. Germline CDR1 reads PRHDT; CDR2 reads FYEKMQ (reference sequence). The CDR3 runs 14 residues. V was trimmed by 4 bases and J by 8 bases, leaving 15 bases between them. CDR3 loop: CASSSSGPRDEQFF. The DNA for the CDR3 is TGTGCCAGCAGCTCCTCCGGCCCTAGGGATGAGCAGTTCTTC.

This clonotype showed up just a few times. The junction does not match germline at one end; this may be a read error. The J gene is TRBJ2-1, the V gene TRBV7-9; TRBD1 matches at 8 bases. CDR1 and CDR2 (germline): SEHNR, FQNEAQ (reference sequence). The CDR3 extends over 11 amino acids. The CDR3 spells CASSPTGELIF. The CDR3 bases are TGTGCCAGCAGCCCGACAGGGGAGCTAATCTTC.